The present TCR beta chain was sequenced within a study of T cell repertoires in cytomegalovirus infection. The overall study: It was recently identified HLA-C-restricted and well-studied HLA-B-restricted CMV epitopes that the study used. Public signatures in TCR beta pointed to CMV infection and matching HLA type. Study-level findings and limits: In two of eight donors, the top clonotype was HLA-C-restricted CMV-specific. Summed public TCR beta family frequency identified CMV carriers bearing the relevant HLA.

This CDR3 region has 16 residues. The V gene's germline CDR1 is SEHNR and CDR2 FQNEAQ (reference sequence). The J segment lost 2 bases and the V segment lost 0 bases, leaving 4 bases of the junction unmatched. With regard to this clonotype: Its antigen is unidentified.

Via MiXCR, TCRdb re-called the reads, giving one row per CDR3 protein. In the table there are about 89,000 distinct CDR3 sequences, about 29% of which are singletons. The source was CD8+ T cells from cultured PBMCs, collected from culture after CMV antigen stimulation. The TCR was taken from a human donor in good health (CMV status not recorded). Some clones in this sample may be carry-over from other donors' samples. The chain employs TRBV7-9 and TRBJ2-5, with TRBD1 matching over 9 bases. The CDR3: CASSLAVGTGQETQYF. The CDR3 bases are TGTGCCAGCAGCTTAGCGGTGGGGACAGGGCAAGAGACCCAGTACTTC.